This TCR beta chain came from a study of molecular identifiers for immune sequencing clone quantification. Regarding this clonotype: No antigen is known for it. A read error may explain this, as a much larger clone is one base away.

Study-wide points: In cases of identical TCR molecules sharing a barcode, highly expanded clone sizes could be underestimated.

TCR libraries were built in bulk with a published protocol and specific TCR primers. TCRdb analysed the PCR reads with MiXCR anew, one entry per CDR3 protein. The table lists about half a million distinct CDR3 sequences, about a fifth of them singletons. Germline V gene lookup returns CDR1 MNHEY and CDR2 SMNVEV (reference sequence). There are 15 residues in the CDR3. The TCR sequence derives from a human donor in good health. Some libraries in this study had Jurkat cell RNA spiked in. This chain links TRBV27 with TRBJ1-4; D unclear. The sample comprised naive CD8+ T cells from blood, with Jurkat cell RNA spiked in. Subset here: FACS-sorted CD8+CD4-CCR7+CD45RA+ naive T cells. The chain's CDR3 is CASANNRAAGEKLSF. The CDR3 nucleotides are TGTGCCAGCGCGAACAACAGAGCCGCTGGTGAAAAACTGTCTTTT.